This T cell receptor (beta chain) was found in a study of shared clonotypes between healthy human individuals. Findings and limits, study-wide: Clonotypes which were not shared had lower generation probabilities than clonotypes that all four donors shared.

Assay used: immunoSEQ multiplex PCR; TCRdb lists only in-frame clones, some missing. Of about 640,000 clones listed, around 72% are singletons. This CDR3 has 11 amino acids. CDR1 is DFQATT and CDR2 is SNEGSKA in the germline V gene (reference sequence). Trimming shortened V by 7 bases and J by 4 bases, and 8 bases separated the two germline ends. Turning to this clone: What it binds is unknown.

The TCR was taken from a woman in her 30s in good health. Sequenced material: memory CD4+ T cells sorted from blood. Specified subset: CD45RA-negative fraction. This chain uses TRBV20-1 with TRBJ2-1, with D unresolved. As DNA, the CDR3 is TGCAGTGGGGGTGGGTACAATGAGCAGTTCTTC. This gives the protein CSGGGYNEQFF.